The clone carrying this T cell receptor (beta chain) occurred a few times. As yet, its antigen is unknown. Other nucleotide sequences from this sample produce the same CDR3. This sample was taken from a study of metastatic and nonmetastatic thyroid tumors. The wider study: Samples came from malignant and benign thyroid patients, and repertoires were compared across blood and tumor or nodule tissue.

Study-level findings and limits: The reported finding was significantly higher TCR beta diversity in malignant thyroid tumors relative to benign nodules, in blood and tumor.

Each patient came to thyroid surgery without any prior treatment (of any kind). Germline trimming cut 7 bases from V and 0 bases from J; bases unmatched to any gene: 12. Germline V lookup: CDR1 MRHNA, CDR2 SNTAGT. The CDR3 has 16 amino acids. In the original workflow: A classifier of distant metastasis in papillary thyroid cancer was built from CDR3 differences (across clinicopathological groups). With MiXCR, TCRdb called clones anew from the PCR reads. The V and J calls reflect TCRdb's pipeline rather than the authors' work. The table lists around 8,700 clones, approximately 27% of them singletons. The clonotype comes from a female donor with papillary thyroid cancer or a benign thyroid nodule (not recorded which). Some clones in this sample may be carry-over from other donors' samples. This chain links TRBV6-4 with TRBJ2-7; 7 bases line up with TRBD1. The sample comprised adjacent normal tissue. The CDR3 coding sequence is TGTGCCAGCAAAGCAGGGGGACACCCCCTCTCCTACGAGCAGTACTTC. This codes for CASKAGGHPLSYEQYF.